This T cell receptor beta chain stems from a study of regulatory T cells in long-lasting Graves disease. Study overall: In persistent Graves' disease, antithyroid drugs had been taken for over 5 years and TSH receptor antibodies stayed positive. Study results and caveats: TRBV28, TRBJ1-2 and TRBJ2-5 were segments that persistent disease favored.

Construction of the TCR beta libraries employed iRepertoire HTBI primers in conjunction with Arm-PCR of CDR3 regions. In the original analysis: Identification yielded around 58 TRBV and around 15 TRBJ segments across samples. TCRdb recomputed calls from the multiplex PCR reads with MiXCR, one row per CDR3 protein. In this record, the V and J calls reflect TCRdb's handling and not the investigators' own analysis. The sample records over 250,000 distinct CDR3 sequences, 22% being singletons. Germline lookup yields CDR1 MNHEY and CDR2 SVGEGT. V lost 9 bases to trimming and J lost 2 bases; unmatched junction nucleotides: 6. The CDR3 totals 15 residues. This clonotype was counted a few times. As yet, its antigen is unknown. Time point: persistent/refractory GD, antithyroid drugs over 5 years with positive TRAb. Construction of the TCR library relied on RNA isolated from PBMCs. American Thyroid Association guidelines served as the basis for diagnosing Graves' disease.

This clonotype was sampled from a female donor with Graves disease. Sequences were derived from peripheral blood mononuclear cells (PBMCs), sampled when the disease was refractory, from a patient treated with antithyroid drugs. The chain uses TRBV6-2 or TRBV6-3 and TRBJ2-2, with 10 bases lining up with TRBD1. The CDR3 bases are TGTGCCAGTGTCGACAGGGGGCTCAACACCGGGGAGCTGTTTTTT. Translating it yields CASVDRGLNTGELFF.